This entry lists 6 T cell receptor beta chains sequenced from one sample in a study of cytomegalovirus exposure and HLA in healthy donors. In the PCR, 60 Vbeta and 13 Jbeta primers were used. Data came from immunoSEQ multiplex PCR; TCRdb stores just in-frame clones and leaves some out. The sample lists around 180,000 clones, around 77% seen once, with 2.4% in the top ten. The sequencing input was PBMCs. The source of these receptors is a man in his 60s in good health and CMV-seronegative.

CDR3 sequence (DNA): TGTGCCAGCAGCTTCGTTGACAGCCGTATTTCCTACGAGCAGTACTTC. Protein sequence: CASSFVDSRISYEQYF. The gene calls are TRBV5-8 and TRBJ2-7, with D perhaps matching TRBD1 (5 bases). The CDR3 runs 16 residues. Trimming removed 2 bases at V and 1 base at J, with 16 bases between. The germline CDR1 and CDR2 sequences are SGHTS and YDEGEE. The entire variable domain, with the rest obtained from reference TRBV5-8 and TRBJ2-7, is as follows: EAGVTQSPTHLIKTRGQQATLRCSPISGHTSVYWYQQALGLGLQFLLWYDEGEERNRGNFPPRFSGRQFPNYSSELNVNALELEDSALYLCASSFVDSRISYEQYFGPGTRLTVT.

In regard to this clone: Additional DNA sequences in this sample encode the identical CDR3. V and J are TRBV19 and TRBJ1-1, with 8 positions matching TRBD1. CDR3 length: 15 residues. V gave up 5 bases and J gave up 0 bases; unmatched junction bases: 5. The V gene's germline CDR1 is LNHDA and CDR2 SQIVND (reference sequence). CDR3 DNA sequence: TGTGCCAGTAGTCCTCGGACAGGGATGAACACTGAAGCTTTCTTT. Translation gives CASSPRTGMNTEAFF.

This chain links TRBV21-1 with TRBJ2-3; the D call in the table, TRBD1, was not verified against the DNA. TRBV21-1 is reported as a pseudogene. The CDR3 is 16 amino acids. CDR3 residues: CASSKRNNEGTDTQYF. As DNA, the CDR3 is TGTGCCAGCAGCAAAAGAAACAACGAAGGCACAGATACGCAGTATTTT.

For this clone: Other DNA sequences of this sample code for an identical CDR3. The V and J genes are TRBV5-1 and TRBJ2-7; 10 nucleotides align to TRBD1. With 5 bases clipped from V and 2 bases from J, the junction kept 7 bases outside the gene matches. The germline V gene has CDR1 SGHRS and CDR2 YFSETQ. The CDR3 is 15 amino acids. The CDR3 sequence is CASSSRTGGTYEQYF. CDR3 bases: TGCGCCAGCAGTTCCCGGACAGGGGGAACCTACGAGCAGTACTTC.

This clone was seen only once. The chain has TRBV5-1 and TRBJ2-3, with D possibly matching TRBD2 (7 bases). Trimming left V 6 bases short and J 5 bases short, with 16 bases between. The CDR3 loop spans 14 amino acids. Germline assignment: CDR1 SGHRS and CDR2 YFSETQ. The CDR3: CASNRGADRDTQYF. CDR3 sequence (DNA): TGCGCCAGCAATCGGGGGGCGGATCGAGATACGCAGTATTTT.

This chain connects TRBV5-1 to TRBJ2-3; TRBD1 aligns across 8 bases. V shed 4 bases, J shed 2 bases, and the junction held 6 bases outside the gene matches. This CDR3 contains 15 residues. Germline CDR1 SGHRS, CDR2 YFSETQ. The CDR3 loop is CASSPRDRYTDTQYF. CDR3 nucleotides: TGCGCCAGCAGCCCCCGGGACAGGTACACAGATACGCAGTATTTT.